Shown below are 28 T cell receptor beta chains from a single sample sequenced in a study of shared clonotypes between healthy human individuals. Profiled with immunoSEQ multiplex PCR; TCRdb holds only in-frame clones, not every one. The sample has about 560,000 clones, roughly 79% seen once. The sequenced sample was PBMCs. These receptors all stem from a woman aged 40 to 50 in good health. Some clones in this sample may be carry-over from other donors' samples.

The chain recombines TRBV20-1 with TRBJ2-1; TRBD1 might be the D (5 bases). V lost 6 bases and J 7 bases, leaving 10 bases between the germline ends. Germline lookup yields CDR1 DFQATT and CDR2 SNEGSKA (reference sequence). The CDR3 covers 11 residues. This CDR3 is CSAEPGNEQFF. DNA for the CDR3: TGCAGTGCCGAACCAGGGAATGAGCAGTTCTTC.

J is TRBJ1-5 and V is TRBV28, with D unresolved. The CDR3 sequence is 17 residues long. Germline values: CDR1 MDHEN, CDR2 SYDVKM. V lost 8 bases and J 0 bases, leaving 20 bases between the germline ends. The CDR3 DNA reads TGTGCCAGCTCGAAGGGAGGTGTATTGGGTAGCAATCAGCCCCAGCATTTT. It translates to CASSKGGVLGSNQPQHF.

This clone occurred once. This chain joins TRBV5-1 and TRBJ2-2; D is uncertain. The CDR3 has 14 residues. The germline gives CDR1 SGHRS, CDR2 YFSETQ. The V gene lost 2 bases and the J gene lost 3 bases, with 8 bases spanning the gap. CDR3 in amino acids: CASSFVGDTGELFF. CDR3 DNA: TGCGCCAGCAGCTTTGTCGGTGACACCGGGGAGCTGTTTTTT.

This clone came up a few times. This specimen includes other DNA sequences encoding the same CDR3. The DNA for the CDR3 is TGTGCCAGCATGGGGACAGGAACCTACGAGCAGTACTTC. Residues: CASMGTGTYEQYF. The chain combines TRBV6-1 with TRBJ2-7; TRBD1 aligns across 8 bases. V shed 7 bases and J 2 bases; nucleotides not matched to a gene: 4. The germline CDR1 and CDR2 sequences are MNHNS and SASEGT. This CDR3 contains 13 residues.

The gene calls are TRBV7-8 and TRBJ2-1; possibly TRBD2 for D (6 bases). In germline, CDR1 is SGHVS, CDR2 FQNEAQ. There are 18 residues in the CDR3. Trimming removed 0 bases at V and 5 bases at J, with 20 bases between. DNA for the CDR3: TGTGCCAGCAGCTTAGCGTTCTTCCGGGTCGGCGGGGACAATGAGCAGTTCTTC. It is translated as CASSLAFFRVGGDNEQFF.

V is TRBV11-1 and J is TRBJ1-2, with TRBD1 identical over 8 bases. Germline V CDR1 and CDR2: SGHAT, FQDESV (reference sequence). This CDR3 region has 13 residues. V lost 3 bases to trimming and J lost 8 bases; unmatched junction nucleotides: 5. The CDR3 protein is CASSLRTGRGYTF. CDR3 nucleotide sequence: TGTGCCAGCAGCTTGAGGACAGGGCGCGGCTACACCTTC.

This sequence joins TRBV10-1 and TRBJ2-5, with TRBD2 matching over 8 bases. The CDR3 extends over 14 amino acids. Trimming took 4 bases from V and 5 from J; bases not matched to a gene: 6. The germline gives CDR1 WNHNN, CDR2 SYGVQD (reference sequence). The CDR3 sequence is CASSGSGNGETQYF. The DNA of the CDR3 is TGCGCCAGCAGTGGTAGCGGGAACGGGGAGACCCAGTACTTC.

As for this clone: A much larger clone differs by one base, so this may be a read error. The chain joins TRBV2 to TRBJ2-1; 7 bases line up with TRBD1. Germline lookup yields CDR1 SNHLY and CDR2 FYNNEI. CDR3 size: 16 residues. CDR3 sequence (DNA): TGTACCAGCAGCATCACCGGGACAGTGGGGGACAATGAGCAGTTCTTC. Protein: CTSSITGTVGDNEQFF.

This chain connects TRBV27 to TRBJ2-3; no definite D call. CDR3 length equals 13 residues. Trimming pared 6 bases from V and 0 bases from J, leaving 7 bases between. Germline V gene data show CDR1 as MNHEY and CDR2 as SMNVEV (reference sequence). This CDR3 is CASRRTSTDTQYF. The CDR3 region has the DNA TGTGCCAGCAGGAGAACTAGCACAGATACGCAGTATTTT.

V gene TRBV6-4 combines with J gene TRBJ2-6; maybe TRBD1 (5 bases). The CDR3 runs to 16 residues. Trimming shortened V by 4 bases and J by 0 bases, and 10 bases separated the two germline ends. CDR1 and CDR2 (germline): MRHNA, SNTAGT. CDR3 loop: CASSVDSFSGANVLTF. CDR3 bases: TGTGCCAGCAGTGTAGACAGCTTCTCTGGGGCCAACGTCCTGACTTTC.

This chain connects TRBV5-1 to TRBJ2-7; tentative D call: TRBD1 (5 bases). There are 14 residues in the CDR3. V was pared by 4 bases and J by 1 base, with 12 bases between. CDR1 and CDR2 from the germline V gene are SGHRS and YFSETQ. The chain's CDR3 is CASSRDSTSYEQYF. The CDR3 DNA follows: TGCGCCAGCAGCCGTGACAGCACATCCTACGAGCAGTACTTC.

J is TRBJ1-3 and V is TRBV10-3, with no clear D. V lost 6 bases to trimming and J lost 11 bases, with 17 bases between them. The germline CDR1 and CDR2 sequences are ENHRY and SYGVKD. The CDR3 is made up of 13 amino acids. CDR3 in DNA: TGTGCCATCAGGAGCACCCTGGAAAGGGCCATATATTTT. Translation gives CAIRSTLERAIYF.

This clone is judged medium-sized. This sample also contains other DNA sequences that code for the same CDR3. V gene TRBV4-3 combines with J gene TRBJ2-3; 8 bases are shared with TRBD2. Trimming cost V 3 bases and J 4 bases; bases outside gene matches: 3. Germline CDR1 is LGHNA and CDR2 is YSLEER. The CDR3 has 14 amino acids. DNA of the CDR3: TGCGCCAGCAGCCAGGGACTAGAGGCAGATACGCAGTATTTT. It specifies CASSQGLEADTQYF.

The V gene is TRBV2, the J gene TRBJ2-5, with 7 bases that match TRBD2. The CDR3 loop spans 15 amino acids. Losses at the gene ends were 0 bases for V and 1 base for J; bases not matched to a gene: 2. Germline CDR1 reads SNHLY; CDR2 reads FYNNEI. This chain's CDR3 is CASSEAGGFQETQYF. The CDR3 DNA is TGTGCCAGCAGTGAAGCGGGAGGGTTCCAAGAGACCCAGTACTTC.

The CDR3 DNA follows: TGTGCCAGCAGTCCCTCGTCCTACGAGCAGTACTTC. Translation gives CASSPSSYEQYF. The chain employs TRBV6-6 and TRBJ2-7; D is uncertain. CDR1 is MNHNY and CDR2 is SVGAGI in the germline V gene (reference sequence). Deletions cut 5 bases from V and 1 base from J, with 6 bases between. The CDR3 is 12 residues long.

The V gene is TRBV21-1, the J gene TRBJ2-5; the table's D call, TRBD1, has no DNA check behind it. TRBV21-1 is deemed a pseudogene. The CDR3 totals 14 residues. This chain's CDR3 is CASSKTGGWETQYF. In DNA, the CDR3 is TGTGCCAGCAGCAAGACAGGGGGCTGGGAGACCCAGTACTTC.

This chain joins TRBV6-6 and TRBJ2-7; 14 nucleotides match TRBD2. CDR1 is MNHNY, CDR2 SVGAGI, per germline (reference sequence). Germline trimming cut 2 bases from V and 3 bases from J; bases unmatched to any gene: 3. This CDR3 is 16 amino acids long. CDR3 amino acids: CASSYPGTSGSYEQYF. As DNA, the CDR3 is TGTGCCAGCAGTTACCCCGGGACTAGCGGGAGCTACGAGCAGTACTTC.

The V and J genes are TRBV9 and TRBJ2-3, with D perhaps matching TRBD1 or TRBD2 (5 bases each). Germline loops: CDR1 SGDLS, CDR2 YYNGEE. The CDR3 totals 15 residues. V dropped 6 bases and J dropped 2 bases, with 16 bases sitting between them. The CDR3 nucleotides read TGTGCCAGCACCTTGGGACGGCAAACCACAGATACGCAGTATTTT. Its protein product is CASTLGRQTTDTQYF.

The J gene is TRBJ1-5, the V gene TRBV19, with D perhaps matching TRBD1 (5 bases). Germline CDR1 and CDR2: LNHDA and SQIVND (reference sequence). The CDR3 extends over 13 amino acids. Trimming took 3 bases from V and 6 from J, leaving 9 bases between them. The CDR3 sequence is CASSMYQGQPQHF. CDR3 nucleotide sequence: TGTGCCAGTAGTATGTATCAGGGTCAGCCCCAGCATTTT.

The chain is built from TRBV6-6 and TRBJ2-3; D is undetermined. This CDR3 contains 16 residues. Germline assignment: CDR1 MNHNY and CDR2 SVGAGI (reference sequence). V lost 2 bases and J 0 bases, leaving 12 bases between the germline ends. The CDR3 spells CASSYLAGVSTDTQYF. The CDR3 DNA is TGTGCCAGCAGTTACCTGGCTGGGGTTAGCACAGATACGCAGTATTTT.

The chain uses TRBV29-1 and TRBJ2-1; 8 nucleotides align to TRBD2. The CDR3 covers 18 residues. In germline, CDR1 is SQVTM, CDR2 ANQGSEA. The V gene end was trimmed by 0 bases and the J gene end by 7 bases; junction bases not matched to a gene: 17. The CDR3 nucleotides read TGCAGCGTTGAAGATGCCGGGACTAGAAGGAGGGGGGGGAATGAGCAGTTCTTC. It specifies CSVEDAGTRRRGGNEQFF.

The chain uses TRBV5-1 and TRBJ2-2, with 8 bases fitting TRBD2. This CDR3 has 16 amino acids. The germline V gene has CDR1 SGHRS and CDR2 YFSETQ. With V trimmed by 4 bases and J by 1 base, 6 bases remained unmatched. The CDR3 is CASSPTLAGNTGELFF. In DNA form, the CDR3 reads TGCGCCAGCAGCCCTACCCTAGCGGGGAACACCGGGGAGCTGTTTTTT.

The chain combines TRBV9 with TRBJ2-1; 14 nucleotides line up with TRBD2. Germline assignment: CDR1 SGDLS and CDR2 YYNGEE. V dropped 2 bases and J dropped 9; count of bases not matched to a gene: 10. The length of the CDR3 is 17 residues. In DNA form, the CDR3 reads TGTGCCAGCAGCGTCGGACTAGCGGGAGGTCGGGATATTGAGCAGTTCTTC. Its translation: CASSVGLAGGRDIEQFF.

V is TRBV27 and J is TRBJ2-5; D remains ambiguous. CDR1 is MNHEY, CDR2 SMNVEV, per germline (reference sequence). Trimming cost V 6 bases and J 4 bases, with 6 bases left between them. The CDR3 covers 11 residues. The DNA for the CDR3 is TGTGCCAGCAGCGCCGGAGAGACCCAGTACTTC. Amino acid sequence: CASSAGETQYF.

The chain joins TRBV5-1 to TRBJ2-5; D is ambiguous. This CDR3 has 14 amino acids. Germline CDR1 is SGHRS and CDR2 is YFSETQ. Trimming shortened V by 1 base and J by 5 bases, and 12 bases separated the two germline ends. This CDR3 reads CASSLLGSVETQYF. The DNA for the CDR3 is TGCGCCAGCAGCTTGCTGGGTTCGGTCGAGACCCAGTACTTC.

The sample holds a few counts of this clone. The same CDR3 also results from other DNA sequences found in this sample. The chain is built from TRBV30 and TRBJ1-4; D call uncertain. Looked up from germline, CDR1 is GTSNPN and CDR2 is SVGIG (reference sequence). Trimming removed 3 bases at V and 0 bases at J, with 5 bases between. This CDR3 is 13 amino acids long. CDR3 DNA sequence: TGTGCCTGGAGGGGTTCAACTAATGAAAAACTGTTTTTT. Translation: CAWRGSTNEKLFF.

The CDR3 DNA reads as TGCAGCGTCGCCGAGGAAGTTCGGGAAAAACTGTTTTTT. This translates into CSVAEEVREKLFF. This rearrangement joins TRBV29-1 to TRBJ1-4; D not resolved. This CDR3 has 13 amino acids. V lost 6 bases, J lost 8 bases, and 16 bases lay in between. Germline V gene data show CDR1 as SQVTM and CDR2 as ANQGSEA.

In DNA, the CDR3 is TGTGCCAGCTACCGAGGGGCGGGAAAACACAATGAGCAGTTCTTC. Its protein is CASYRGAGKHNEQFF. The chain is built from TRBV27 and TRBJ2-1; D is perhaps TRBD2 (6 bases). The CDR3 has 15 residues. Looked up from germline, CDR1 is MNHEY and CDR2 is SMNVEV (reference sequence). Trimming removed 8 bases from V and 5 bases from J, with 19 bases in between.